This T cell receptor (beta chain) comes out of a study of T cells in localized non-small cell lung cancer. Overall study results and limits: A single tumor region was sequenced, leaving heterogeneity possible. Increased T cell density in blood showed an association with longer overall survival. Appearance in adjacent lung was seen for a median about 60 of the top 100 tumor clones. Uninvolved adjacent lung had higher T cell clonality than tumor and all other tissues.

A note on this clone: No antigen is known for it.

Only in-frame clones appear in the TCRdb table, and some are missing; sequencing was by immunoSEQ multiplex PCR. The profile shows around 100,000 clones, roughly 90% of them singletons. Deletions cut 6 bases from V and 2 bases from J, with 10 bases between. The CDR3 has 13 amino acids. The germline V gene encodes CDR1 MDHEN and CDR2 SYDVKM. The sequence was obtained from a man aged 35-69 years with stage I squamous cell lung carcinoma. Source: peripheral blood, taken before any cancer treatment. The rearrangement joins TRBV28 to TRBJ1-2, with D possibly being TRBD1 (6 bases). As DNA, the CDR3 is TGTGCCAGCAGCTCCGGACAGAACTATGGCTACACCTTC. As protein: CASSSGQNYGYTF.